This T cell receptor (beta chain) came from a study of yellow fever vaccine responses in identical twins. TCRdb ran MiXCR on the RT-PCR reads and lists one entry per CDR3 protein. Of 9,500 to 11,000 distinct CDR3 sequences in the sample, 70% to 85% were seen once. From germline, CDR1 is ENHRY and CDR2 SYGVKD. The CDR3 contains 15 residues. The V and J ends lost 2 bases and 2 bases, in that order; junction bases with no gene match: 4. The sample holds a few counts of this clonotype. Sequenced material: T cells from blood (PBMCs), unsorted or a sorted subset (not recorded which), taken before or after yellow fever vaccination (not recorded which). This TCR derives from a woman aged 18-29 years who received the yellow fever vaccine. This rearrangement joins TRBV10-3 to TRBJ1-1, with 8 bases identical to TRBD1. CDR3 loop: CAISEKAGGNTEAFF. As DNA, the CDR3 is TGTGCCATCAGTGAGAAGGCAGGGGGCAACACTGAAGCTTTCTTT.